This T cell receptor beta chain was profiled in a study of blood T cell repertoires in COVID-19. Study context: There were acute and convalescent COVID-19 samples, and they came from the United States, Italy and Spain. Sources were T cells, B-cell-depleted T cells, or PBMCs; the material itself was cDNA or gDNA.

CDR1 PRHDT and CDR2 FYEKMQ come from the germline V gene (reference sequence). The CDR3 is 15 residues long. The J segment lost 3 bases and the V segment lost 5 bases, leaving 9 bases of the junction unmatched. Authors' data handling: Estimation of nucleated cell counts was performed using reference gene primer amplification. Assay used: immunoSEQ multiplex PCR; TCRdb lists only in-frame clones, some missing. V and J calls and clone size come straight from that table; D and trimming were deduced from the DNA. The sample has a few hundred thousand clones, roughly 80% seen once; the top ten hold about 10%. Only one count was recorded for this clone.

The chain has TRBV13 and TRBJ2-7, with 8 nucleotides matching TRBD2. Material: peripheral blood. The sequence derives from an elderly woman with acute or convalescent COVID-19. The CDR3 sequence: CASSRTQRGLYEQYF. The CDR3 DNA follows: TGTGCCAGCAGCCGTACTCAGCGGGGGCTCTACGAGCAGTACTTC.